Each of the 16 T cell receptor beta chains below was sequenced from the same sample in a study of blood T cells in healthy people across ages. A second PCR of 7 to 11 cycles used a sample-barcoded 5' primer and a J-beta primer mix. Using its own MiXCR run on the 5' RACE reads, TCRdb lists one record per CDR3 protein. The sample includes around 1.1 million distinct CDR3 sequences, about two fifths of them seen just once. The sequenced sample consisted of blood. The receptors were sampled from a man aged 18 to 35 in good health.

About this clonotype itself: A much bigger clone sits one base away, suggesting this may be a read error. The V call is TRBV10-3, the J call TRBJ2-3, with TRBD1 identical over 7 bases. The CDR3 consists of 15 residues. Germline V gene sequence: CDR1 ENHRY, CDR2 SYGVKD. The CDR3 loop reads CAVSFPEGARDTQYF. Written as DNA, the CDR3 is TGTGCCGTCAGCTTCCCTGAGGGGGCTAGAGATACGCAGTATTTT.

This clonotype showed up just a few times. CDR3 sequence reads: CASSYSFLGSYNEQFF. As DNA, the CDR3 is TGTGCCAGCAGTTACTCGTTCCTAGGCTCCTACAATGAGCAGTTCTTC. The rearrangement uses TRBV6-6 and TRBJ2-1; no reliable D call. Germline CDR1 MNHNY, CDR2 SVGAGI (reference sequence). V lost 0 bases, J lost 0 bases, and 9 bases lay in between. The CDR3 totals 16 residues.

The chain carries TRBV27 and TRBJ2-3; 7 bases fit TRBD1. V trimming: 8 bases; J trimming: 2 bases; junction bases outside the gene matches: 4. Germline V gene data show CDR1 as MNHEY and CDR2 as SMNVEV (reference sequence). The CDR3 extends over 13 amino acids. The CDR3 DNA is TGTGCCAGCCGGGACAGACCCACAGATACGCAGTATTTT. This sequence encodes CASRDRPTDTQYF.

CDR3 nucleotide sequence: TGCAGTGCTACCAGGGTCGAGGATACGCAGTATTTT. Its translation: CSATRVEDTQYF. The chain combines TRBV20-1 with TRBJ2-3, with D possibly matching TRBD1 (5 bases). Trimming left V 4 bases short and J 6 bases short, with 11 bases between. There are 12 residues in the CDR3. The germline V gene encodes CDR1 DFQATT and CDR2 SNEGSKA (reference sequence).

The chain uses TRBV25-1 and TRBJ2-7, with a weak D call TRBD1 (6 bases). V was shortened by 6 bases and J by 6 bases, with 21 bases between the two germline ends. Germline V gives CDR1 MGHDK, CDR2 SYGVNS. The CDR3 length is 15 residues. The CDR3 DNA reads TGTGCCAGCAGGGTCAGCAGGGGCGAGGGTTCCGAGCAGTACTTC. It yields the protein CASRVSRGEGSEQYF.

V is TRBV7-6 and J is TRBJ2-1; 7 bases align to TRBD1. The CDR3 has 16 residues. Per the germline V gene, CDR1 is SGHVS and CDR2 is FNYEAQ. With 5 bases clipped from V and 4 bases from J, the junction kept 11 bases outside the gene matches. CDR3 protein: CASSQVWGQQYNEQFF. The CDR3 DNA follows: TGTGCCAGCAGCCAAGTCTGGGGACAGCAATACAATGAGCAGTTCTTC. Filled out from reference TRBV7-6 and TRBJ2-1, the complete variable domain reads GAGVSQSPRYKVTKRGQDVALRCDPISGHVSLYWYRQALGQGPEFLTYFNYEAQQDKSGLPNDRFSAERPEGSISTLTIQRTEQRDSAMYRCASSQVWGQQYNEQFFGPGTRLTVL.

V usage is TRBV7-2 and J usage is TRBJ2-2; D remains ambiguous. V shed 3 bases and J shed 6 bases, with 5 bases lying between them. Germline CDR1 SGHTA, CDR2 FQGNSA. The CDR3 loop spans 12 amino acids. CDR3 sequence reads: CASSFYAGELFF. For the CDR3, the DNA is TGTGCCAGCAGCTTTTATGCCGGGGAGCTGTTTTTT. The whole variable domain, remainder taken from reference TRBV7-2 and TRBJ2-2, is GAGVSQSPSNKVTEKGKDVELRCDPISGHTALYWYRQSLGQGLEFLIYFQGNSAPDKSGLPSDRFSAERTGGSVSTLTIQRTQQEDSAVYLCASSFYAGELFFGEGSRLTVL.

The CDR3: CASSSVRDSSYNEQFF. The DNA of the CDR3 is TGTGCCAGCAGCTCAGTGCGGGACAGCTCCTACAATGAGCAGTTCTTC. The chain combines TRBV7-3 with TRBJ2-1, with D perhaps matching TRBD1 (7 bases). Germline CDR1 is SGHTA and CDR2 is FQGTGA. With 4 bases removed from V and 0 bases from J, the gap between germline ends came to 13 bases. CDR3 length: 16 residues.

V and J are TRBV6-5 and TRBJ1-6; D possibly corresponds to TRBD1 (6 bases). The CDR3 consists of 14 residues. In germline, CDR1 is MNHEY, CDR2 SVGAGI. V was cut by 5 bases and J by 7 bases, with 12 bases left in between. The CDR3 spells CASSDQGWNSPLHF. The CDR3 nucleotides are TGTGCCAGCAGTGACCAGGGGTGGAATTCACCCCTCCACTTT.

This chain uses TRBV29-1 with TRBJ2-5, with D hard to call. Trimming took off 3 bases at V and 5 bases at J, with 13 bases between the two ends. Looked up from germline, CDR1 is SQVTM and CDR2 is ANQGSEA. This CDR3 spans 13 amino acids. This CDR3 reads CSVELGGRETQYF. The CDR3 DNA sequence: TGCAGCGTTGAGCTAGGTGGTCGGGAGACCCAGTACTTC.

The rearrangement links TRBV6-2 or TRBV6-3 to TRBJ1-5, with D perhaps matching TRBD1 (5 bases). This CDR3 is built from 14 residues. V was clipped by 7 bases and J by 3 bases, with 13 bases between them. Germline lookup yields CDR1 MNHEY and CDR2 SVGEGT. Here the CDR3 DNA reads TGTGCCAGCAACCTAGGGACCCACAATCAGCCCCAGCATTTT. Translating gives CASNLGTHNQPQHF.

This clonotype came up a few times. CDR3 in amino acids: CASSDVQDADTQYF. The CDR3 DNA follows: TGCGCCAGCAGTGATGTGCAAGATGCAGATACGCAGTATTTT. The V call is TRBV10-2, the J call TRBJ2-3; no reliable D call. V was pared by 3 bases and J by 4 bases, with 11 bases between. Germline V lookup: CDR1 WSHSY, CDR2 SAAADI. This CDR3 comprises 14 residues.

The chain is built from TRBV20-1 and TRBJ1-6, with D hard to call. CDR1 and CDR2 from the germline V gene are DFQATT and SNEGSKA (reference sequence). CDR3 length: 13 residues. Between the trimmed V and J ends, which lost 6 bases and 4 bases, there was a span of 10 bases. The CDR3 reads CSAIDKYNSPLHF. Written as DNA, the CDR3 is TGCAGTGCCATAGACAAGTATAATTCACCCCTCCACTTT.

In its sample, this clonotype was seen a few times. The J gene is TRBJ1-1, the V gene TRBV29-1, with a possible D match to TRBD1 (6 bases). The CDR3 length is 13 residues. Trimming stripped 8 bases from V and 7 bases from J, with 20 bases between. Germline V gene lookup returns CDR1 SQVTM and CDR2 ANQGSEA. This CDR3 is CSTGGGGMGEAFF. The CDR3 DNA follows: TGCAGCACTGGTGGAGGGGGAATGGGTGAAGCTTTCTTT.

V is TRBV6-2 or TRBV6-3 and J is TRBJ2-1; tentative D call: TRBD1 (6 bases). Germline CDR1 reads MNHEY; CDR2 reads SVGEGT. V shed 6 bases and J shed 2 bases, with 17 bases lying between them. CDR3 length: 16 residues. CDR3: CASSRQTGVTYNEQFF. CDR3 bases: TGTGCCAGCAGCCGCCAGACAGGAGTGACCTACAATGAGCAGTTCTTC.

This clonotype was detected only a few times. The chain links TRBV5-1 to TRBJ1-2, with a tentative D call TRBD1 (6 bases). The CDR3 has 14 amino acids. CDR1 is SGHRS, CDR2 YFSETQ, per germline. Trimming took off 6 bases at V and 6 bases at J, with 18 bases between the two ends. CDR3 nucleotide sequence: TGCGCCAGCACTACTACCACAGGGATCGATGGCTACACCTTC. Protein sequence: CASTTTTGIDGYTF.